These 2 T cell receptor beta chains were all obtained from the same sample, sequenced in a study of cytomegalovirus exposure and HLA in healthy donors. Only in-frame clones appear in the TCRdb table, and some are missing; sequencing was by immunoSEQ multiplex PCR. The table has 150,000 to 200,000 clones, 84% seen once. Sequencing was done on a sample of PBMCs. The receptors derive from a young man in good health and CMV-seropositive.

The rearrangement joins TRBV19 to TRBJ2-3; D is possibly TRBD2 (6 bases). V was pared by 3 bases and J by 1 base, with 14 bases between. Looked up from germline, CDR1 is LNHDA and CDR2 is SQIVND (reference sequence). The CDR3 is 16 residues long. The CDR3 DNA reads TGTGCCAGTAGTATCGGTCTGGGGGGTGGCACAGATACGCAGTATTTT. As protein: CASSIGLGGGTDTQYF.

The chain employs TRBV5-1 and TRBJ2-6, with 14 bases fitting TRBD2. The CDR3 spans 18 residues. V dropped 4 bases and J dropped 4; count of bases not matched to a gene: 7. CDR1 is SGHRS, CDR2 YFSETQ, per germline. In DNA, the CDR3 is TGCGCCAGCAGCCACGGACTAGCGGGAGGCCCCGGGGCCAACGTCCTGACTTTC. As protein: CASSHGLAGGPGANVLTF.